In this sample, the clone carrying this T cell receptor beta chain turned up many times. Its antigen is unidentified. The sample is drawn from a study of identical twins. Findings and limits, study-wide: The abundant beta clonotypes from cord blood had fewer insertions, and memory repertoires had none of this. Models underpredicted monozygotic twin sharing of out-of-frame TCR alpha. Researchers reported excess low generation probability among twin-shared out-of-frame alpha sequences.

TCRdb recomputed calls from the 5' RACE reads with MiXCR, one row per CDR3 protein. This sample carries around 960,000 distinct CDR3 sequences, roughly an eighth of them seen once, and the ten largest clones take 1.5% to 2%. Germline assignment: CDR1 MDHEN and CDR2 SYDVKM. This CDR3 has 11 residues. V lost 3 bases and J lost 7, with 4 bases in between. The sample also formed part of further work on yellow fever vaccine responses in identical twins.

This chain joins TRBV28 and TRBJ2-1; D not certain. Sequencing was performed on PBMCs. The TCR originated in a woman aged 18-29 years in good health. The CDR3: CASSFINEQFF. The CDR3, as DNA: TGTGCCAGCAGTTTCATTAATGAGCAGTTCTTC. Full variable domain (outside the CDR3, taken from reference TRBV28 and TRBJ2-1): DVKVTQSSRYLVKRTGEKVFLECVQDMDHENMFWYRQDPGLGLRLIYFSYDVKMKEKGDIPEGYSVSREKKERFSLILESASTNQTSMYLCASSFINEQFFGPGTRLTVL.